Each of the 8 T cell receptor beta chains below was sequenced from the same sample in a study of PD-L1 blockade in urothelial cancer. Sequencing used immunoSEQ multiplex PCR; TCRdb keeps in-frame clones, though not all of them. The sample has 30,000 to 35,000 clones; 70% to 85% are singletons. Sequenced here: PBMCs, sampled around atezolizumab (anti-PD-L1) treatment. All receptors derive from a man in his sixties with urothelial cancer.

The chain carries TRBV5-5 and TRBJ2-7; 11 bases map to TRBD2. The germline gives CDR1 SGHKS, CDR2 YYEKEE (reference sequence). CDR3 length: 14 amino acids. Losses at the gene ends were 5 bases for V and 6 bases for J; bases not matched to a gene: 7. The CDR3 region is CASRVAGGTFEQYF. CDR3 DNA: TGTGCCAGCAGGGTAGCGGGAGGGACGTTCGAGCAGTACTTC.

This sequence joins TRBV2 and TRBJ1-5, with 10 bases fitting TRBD1. The CDR3 contains 13 residues. V gave up 6 bases and J gave up 4 bases; unmatched junction bases: 0. CDR1 is SNHLY and CDR2 is FYNNEI in the germline V gene. The chain's CDR3 is CASRGQGNQPQHF. The CDR3 DNA reads TGTGCCAGCAGGGGACAGGGGAATCAGCCCCAGCATTTT.

The rearrangement joins TRBV2 to TRBJ2-7; TRBD1 matches at 8 bases. The V gene end was trimmed by 5 bases and the J gene end by 0 bases; junction bases not matched to a gene: 3. The V gene's germline CDR1 is SNHLY and CDR2 FYNNEI. The CDR3 has 14 amino acids. The CDR3 coding sequence is TGTGCCAGCAGTAAGGGACAGGCCTCCTACGAGCAGTACTTC. Translation: CASSKGQASYEQYF. The whole variable domain, remainder taken from reference TRBV2 and TRBJ2-7, is EPEVTQTPSHQVTQMGQEVILRCVPISNHLYFYWYRQILGQKVEFLVSFYNNEISEKSEIFDDQFSVERPDGSNFTLKIRSTKLEDSAMYFCASSKGQASYEQYFGPGTRLTVT.

This rearrangement joins TRBV10-1 to TRBJ2-1; 9 bases are a match to TRBD2. J gave up 2 bases and V 3 bases, and 5 bases lay outside the gene matches. This CDR3 contains 16 residues. The germline CDR1 and CDR2 sequences are WNHNN and SYGVQD (reference sequence). Here the CDR3 DNA reads TGCGCCAGCAGTGATCAGCTAGCGGGACCCTACAATGAGCAGTTCTTC. It yields the protein CASSDQLAGPYNEQFF.

The chain uses TRBV5-6 and TRBJ2-7; the match to TRBD1 covers 7 bases. V was pared by 4 bases and J by 1 base, with 2 bases of the junction left unmatched. This CDR3 comprises 13 residues. CDR1 and CDR2 from the germline V gene are SGHDT and YYEEEE. The CDR3 sequence: CASSTGQSYEQYF. CDR3 nucleotides: TGTGCCAGCAGCACGGGACAGTCCTACGAGCAGTACTTC.

The genes are TRBV7-3 and TRBJ2-3; weak D call: TRBD2 (7 bases). This CDR3 region has 13 residues. The germline gives CDR1 SGHTA, CDR2 FQGTGA. Trimming shortened V by 3 bases and J by 7 bases, and 11 bases separated the two germline ends. The CDR3 is CASSLGGANTQYF. The CDR3 nucleotides are TGTGCCAGCAGCTTGGGGGGGGCGAATACGCAGTATTTT. The whole variable domain, filled in from reference TRBV7-3 and TRBJ2-3, reads GAGVSQTPSNKVTEKGKYVELRCDPISGHTALYWYRQSLGQGPEFLIYFQGTGAADDSGLPNDRFFAVRPEGSVSTLKIQRTERGDSAVYLCASSLGGANTQYFGPGTRLTVL.

V gene TRBV6-5 combines with J gene TRBJ1-2; 7 bases align to TRBD1. The CDR3 has 14 residues. J was trimmed by 0 bases and V by 7 bases; bases with no gene match: 5. CDR1 is MNHEY and CDR2 is SVGAGI in the germline V gene. The CDR3 loop is CASTPTGANYGYTF. The CDR3 DNA reads as TGTGCCAGCACCCCCACAGGGGCTAACTATGGCTACACCTTC.

The chain links TRBV5-4 to TRBJ2-2; TRBD2 aligns across 13 bases. The CDR3 runs 16 residues. The germline CDR1 and CDR2 sequences are SGHNT and YYREEE (reference sequence). Trimming cost V 0 bases and J 6 bases; bases outside gene matches: 2. The CDR3 nucleotides are TGTGCCAGCAGCTTGGGCGGACTAGCGGGAGCCGGGGAGCTGTTTTTT. It encodes CASSLGGLAGAGELFF.